This TCR beta chain stems from a study of graft-versus-host responses after intestinal transplantation. As for the study in general: Tacrolimus plus steroids were given to all recipients for two to three years, preceded by anti-thymocyte globulin induction.

As regards this clone: Its target is not known.

Study outcomes and limitations: Elevated graft-versus-host to host-versus-graft clonal ratios in allografts were recorded for patients with graft-donor T cell macrochimerism. Recipient-marrow GvH clones were detected, some having first appeared in ileum or blood. Peak GvH clone levels in circulation were associated with early post-transplant HvG declines.

Graft specimens yielded both intraepithelial and lamina propria lymphocytes. Clones were read by immunoSEQ multiplex PCR, and TCRdb kept only the in-frame ones, dropping some. Of approximately 9,600 clones in the sample, 77% were seen once. Sequencing was performed on ileum tissue, taken roughly 450 days after intestinal transplantation. This clonotype originated in a human patient who received an intestinal transplant, so some T cells may come from the graft donor.

CDR3 in amino acids: CASSLEEAPNYGYTF. The CDR3 coding sequence is TGTGCCAGCAGCTTAGAAGAGGCTCCTAACTATGGCTACACCTTC. The genes are TRBV7-2 and TRBJ1-2; D gene uncertain. The germline V gene encodes CDR1 SGHTA and CDR2 FQGNSA. Trimming took off 1 base at V and 0 bases at J, with 9 bases between the two ends. This CDR3 spans 15 amino acids.